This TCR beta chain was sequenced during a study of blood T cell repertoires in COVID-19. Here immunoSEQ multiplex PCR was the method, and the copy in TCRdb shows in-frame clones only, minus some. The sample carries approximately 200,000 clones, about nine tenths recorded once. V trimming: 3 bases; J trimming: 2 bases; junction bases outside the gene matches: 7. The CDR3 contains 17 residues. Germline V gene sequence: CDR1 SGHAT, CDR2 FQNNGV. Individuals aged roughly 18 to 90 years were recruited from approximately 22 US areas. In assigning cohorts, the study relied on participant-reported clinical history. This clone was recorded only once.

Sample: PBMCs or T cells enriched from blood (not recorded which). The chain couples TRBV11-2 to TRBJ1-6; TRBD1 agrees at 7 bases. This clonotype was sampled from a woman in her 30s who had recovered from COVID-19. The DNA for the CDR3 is TGTGCCAGCAGCTTCCAGACAGGGCCTACCTATAATTCACCCCTCCACTTT. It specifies CASSFQTGPTYNSPLHF.